These T cell receptor beta chains were read from a single sample in a study of blood T cell repertoires in COVID-19. Some clones are missing from TCRdb's copy, which holds only in-frame ones; the method was immunoSEQ multiplex PCR. The table includes over 85,000 clones, about nine tenths detected once. The specimen sequenced was peripheral blood. These receptors originate from a woman aged 80 or older with acute or convalescent COVID-19. Each CDR3 is given with its conserved first and last residue. Fields, in order: V gene, J gene, CDR3 protein.

V: TRBV3-1/TRBV3-2
J: TRBJ2-1
CDR3: CASSPSGQGGNEQFF

V: TRBV7-3
J: TRBJ2-1
CDR3: CASSFAGTSGRNEQFF

V: TRBV7-8
J: TRBJ1-3
CDR3: CASSLLSGVSGNTIYF

V: TRBV4-2
J: TRBJ1-6
CDR3: CASSPRGTGTVFNSPLHF

V: TRBV19
J: TRBJ1-5
CDR3: CASSEREDQPQHF

V: TRBV19
J: TRBJ1-5
CDR3: CASSMGGQSSNQPQHF

V: TRBV5-6
J: TRBJ1-6
CDR3: CASSLRTGTYNSPLHF

V: TRBV19
J: TRBJ2-6
CDR3: CASSIGDSGANVLTF

V: TRBV16
J: TRBJ1-1
CDR3: CASSQVGQGGEAFF

V: TRBV12-3/TRBV12-4
J: TRBJ2-1
CDR3: CASRASGDNEQFF

V: TRBV6-2/TRBV6-3
J: TRBJ2-3
CDR3: CASSLRTSGPSTDTQYF

V: TRBV29-1
J: TRBJ1-4
CDR3: CSAGVATNEKLFF

V: TRBV19
J: TRBJ1-1
CDR3: CASSMKRDTEAFF

V: TRBV9
J: TRBJ2-3
CDR3: CASSGSGGAMGDTQYF

V: TRBV30
J: TRBJ1-4
CDR3: CAWSAPGATNEKLFF

V: TRBV2
J: TRBJ1-2
CDR3: CASSDGQGGNYGYTF

V: TRBV5-1
J: TRBJ2-1
CDR3: CASSLGGSGSRKGYNEQFF

V: TRBV11-2
J: TRBJ2-3
CDR3: CASSPGTRPTDTQYF

V: TRBV19
J: TRBJ1-6
CDR3: CASSRTVPSSYNSPLHF

V: TRBV10-1
J: TRBJ2-5
CDR3: CASTYPFRTGGETQYF

V: TRBV19
J: TRBJ1-2
CDR3: CASSIAPRGSNYGYTF

V: TRBV29-1
J: TRBJ2-1
CDR3: CSVGQSYNEQFF

V: TRBV18
J: TRBJ1-2
CDR3: CASSPPNRENGYTF

V: TRBV3-1/TRBV3-2
J: TRBJ2-5
CDR3: CASSPPGAGVGGQETQYF

V: TRBV10-3
J: TRBJ2-5
CDR3: CAISLTGTSGETQYF

V: TRBV5-6
J: TRBJ1-3
CDR3: CASSSKGIAGNTIYF

V: TRBV15
J: TRBJ1-1
CDR3: CATSRKAGGAGMNTEAFF

V: TRBV9
J: TRBJ2-1
CDR3: CASSVGQIDEQFF

V: TRBV9
J: TRBJ2-6
CDR3: CASSSKQGIGANVLTF

V: TRBV15
J: TRBJ2-2
CDR3: CATSLRLGSGTANTGELFF

V: TRBV11-3
J: TRBJ2-5
CDR3: CASSLGPGVGSQETQYF

V: TRBV4-3
J: TRBJ2-1
CDR3: CASSQGNRLDEQFF

V: TRBV6-2/TRBV6-3
J: TRBJ2-1
CDR3: CASSYTSGAPNEQFF

V: TRBV9
J: TRBJ2-3
CDR3: CASGSPDTQYF

V: TRBV2
J: TRBJ2-7
CDR3: CASKTDRGPREQYF

V: TRBV2
J: TRBJ2-1
CDR3: CASSRTGLYNEQFF

V: TRBV11-3
J: TRBJ2-2
CDR3: CASSTLTGRNTGELFF

V: TRBV5-1
J: TRBJ1-3
CDR3: CASSPGSTGGKGNTIYF

V: TRBV6-5
J: TRBJ2-7
CDR3: CASKRQGWDEQYF

V: TRBV10-3
J: TRBJ1-1
CDR3: CAISESTGSAFF

V: TRBV18
J: TRBJ1-6
CDR3: CASSPNTGNSPLHF

V: TRBV28
J: TRBJ1-5
CDR3: CASRDGGATDNQPQHF

V: TRBV3-1/TRBV3-2
J: TRBJ1-2
CDR3: CASSQPDSNYGYTF

V: TRBV19
J: TRBJ1-4
CDR3: CASSIISNNEKLFF